The 2 T cell receptor beta chains reported below all come from one sample, sequenced in a study of control samples from healthy donors and cancer patients (dated by TCRdb to about 2020). Library method: the immunoSEQ multiplex PCR assay. Held by TCRdb, this immuneACCESS table contains in-frame sequences only and omits some clones. Under half of the omission traces to an unresolved V gene where checked; the cause of the rest is unknown. This sample is represented by around 90,000 clones; roughly 84% of them were singletons. The top ten clonotypes cover less than 2.5% of the sample. Material for sequencing was blood. The receptors here all came from a woman aged 40-49 years in good health.

The chain carries TRBV3-1 (or the pseudogene TRBV3-2) and TRBJ2-1; D may be TRBD1 or TRBD2 (5 bases each). The germline gives CDR1 LGHDT, CDR2 YNNKEL (reference sequence). Trimming left V 4 bases short and J 4 bases short, with 17 bases between. The CDR3 sequence is 16 residues long. The CDR3 DNA reads TGTGCCAGCAGCCGCATGGACTGGGGCTTGTACAATGAGCAGTTCTTC. Translating gives CASSRMDWGLYNEQFF.

J is TRBJ1-1 and V is TRBV10-1; D is undetermined. This CDR3 has 11 amino acids. In germline, CDR1 is WNHNN, CDR2 SYGVQD (reference sequence). The V and J ends lost 3 bases and 2 bases respectively, with 1 base between them. The CDR3 loop reads CASSENTEAFF. CDR3 bases: TGCGCCAGCAGTGAAAACACTGAAGCTTTCTTT.